The 25 T cell receptor beta chains reported below all come from one sample, sequenced in a study of blood T cell repertoires in COVID-19. Using immunoSEQ multiplex PCR, the repertoire was profiled, and TCRdb retains in-frame clones only, with some absent. The data show 110,000 to 150,000 clones, with about nine tenths seen just once and about 4.1% held by the top ten. Sequences were obtained from PBMCs or T cells enriched from blood (not recorded which). These receptor sequences come from a man aged 45-60 years who had recovered from COVID-19.

This clone was seen a handful of times. The chain links TRBV19 to TRBJ1-2; 7 positions agree with TRBD1. Germline CDR1 reads LNHDA; CDR2 reads SQIVND (reference sequence). CDR3 length: 15 residues. Losses at the gene ends were 3 bases for V and 7 bases for J; bases not matched to a gene: 11. The CDR3 here is CASSIRGTAGVGYTF. In DNA, the CDR3 is TGTGCCAGTAGTATCCGAGGGACAGCCGGCGTTGGCTACACCTTC.

The chain has TRBV5-1 and TRBJ2-5, with 7 bases fitting TRBD1. V lost 4 bases to trimming and J lost 1 base; unmatched junction nucleotides: 13. CDR1 SGHRS and CDR2 YFSETQ come from the germline V gene. The CDR3 runs to 17 residues. The CDR3 coding sequence is TGCGCCAGCAGCGTCCGGGACAGCCGACAACTCCAAGAGACCCAGTACTTC. Translating it yields CASSVRDSRQLQETQYF.

The CDR3 DNA reads as TGTGCCAGCAGCTTAGAGTGGCAGGTCGGAGCTTTCTTT. Protein product: CASSLEWQVGAFF. The chain joins TRBV7-9 to TRBJ1-1, with D unresolved. Germline V gene lookup returns CDR1 SEHNR and CDR2 FQNEAQ (reference sequence). This CDR3 spans 13 amino acids. Trimming left V 1 base short and J 10 bases short, with 13 bases between.

V is TRBV6-5 and J is TRBJ2-2; weak D call: TRBD1 (6 bases). This CDR3 spans 16 amino acids. V shed 0 bases and J shed 4 bases, with 12 bases lying between them. Germline CDR1 and CDR2: MNHEY and SVGAGI. The DNA for the CDR3 is TGTGCCAGCAGTTACTCGATGGCAGGGGTCACCGGGGAGCTGTTTTTT. Translated, it gives CASSYSMAGVTGELFF.

J is TRBJ1-5 and V is TRBV6-2 or TRBV6-3, with TRBD1 matching 7 bases. This CDR3 spans 16 amino acids. CDR1 is MNHEY, CDR2 SVGEGT, per germline. J lost 0 bases, V lost 4 bases, and 6 bases had no gene match. The CDR3 DNA sequence: TGTGCCAGCAGTTCCTTGACAGGGTATAGCAATCAGCCCCAGCATTTT. As protein: CASSSLTGYSNQPQHF.

The J gene is TRBJ1-5, the V gene TRBV29-1; TRBD1 matches 8 bases. CDR1 is SQVTM and CDR2 is ANQGSEA in the germline V gene. V was pared by 6 bases and J by 3 bases, with 4 bases of the junction left unmatched. This CDR3 has 13 residues. CDR3 residues: CSVADRVNQPQHF. The CDR3 bases are TGCAGCGTCGCGGACAGGGTCAATCAGCCCCAGCATTTT.

The chain couples TRBV19 to TRBJ1-1, with D hard to call. CDR3 length: 14 amino acids. Trimming took off 2 bases at V and 1 base at J, with 8 bases between the two ends. Germline V CDR1 and CDR2: LNHDA, SQIVND (reference sequence). CDR3 nucleotide sequence: TGTGCCAGTAGTATACTAGGCAAGAACACTGAAGCTTTCTTT. Amino acids: CASSILGKNTEAFF.

This chain joins TRBV5-6 and TRBJ2-7; a weak D match, TRBD2 (6 bases). The V gene's germline CDR1 is SGHDT and CDR2 YYEEEE. V was pared by 5 bases and J by 0 bases, with 15 bases between. The CDR3 loop spans 15 amino acids. The CDR3 region has the DNA TGTGCCAGCAGACGGAGGGCATATACCTCCTACGAGCAGTACGTC. Protein sequence: CASRRRAYTSYEQYV.

The chain combines TRBV9 with TRBJ2-3; 7 bases map to TRBD2. Trimming at V came to 4 bases and at J to 6 bases, leaving 14 bases not matched to a gene. This CDR3 spans 16 amino acids. Germline CDR1 reads SGDLS; CDR2 reads YYNGEE. The CDR3 loop reads CASSPVGGRAVDTQYF. CDR3 coding DNA: TGTGCCAGCAGCCCGGTTGGGGGGAGGGCCGTGGATACGCAGTATTTT. The whole variable domain, remainder taken from reference TRBV9 and TRBJ2-3, is DSGVTQTPKHLITATGQRVTLRCSPRSGDLSVYWYQQSLDQGLQFLIQYYNGEERAKGNILERFSAQQFPDLHSELNLSSLELGDSALYFCASSPVGGRAVDTQYFGPGTRLTVL.

V usage is TRBV24-1 and J usage is TRBJ2-1, with D uncertain. V was trimmed by 4 bases and J by 10 bases, leaving 13 bases between them. The CDR3 sequence is 13 residues long. Germline CDR1 is KGHDR and CDR2 is SFDVKD. In nucleotides, the CDR3 is TGTGCCACCAGTGACCCACTTAGAAAAGAGCAGTTCTTC. It specifies CATSDPLRKEQFF.

This chain uses TRBV27 with TRBJ1-1; D is undetermined. Germline-derived CDR1 and CDR2 are MNHEY and SMNVEV (reference sequence). The CDR3 length is 16 residues. V was clipped by 5 bases and J by 1 base, with 17 bases between them. The chain's CDR3 is CASSRPGRAGNTEAFF. The CDR3 DNA reads TGTGCCAGCAGTCGCCCCGGGAGGGCCGGGAACACTGAAGCTTTCTTT.

This sequence joins TRBV11-2 and TRBJ2-7; D uncertain. The V gene's germline CDR1 is SGHAT and CDR2 FQNNGV. The CDR3 sequence is 12 residues long. Trimming left V 4 bases short and J 1 base short, with 5 bases between. The CDR3 DNA sequence: TGTGCCAGCAGCTCACAGTCCTACGAGCAGTACTTC. Amino acids: CASSSQSYEQYF.

This chain connects TRBV14 to TRBJ2-7, with 9 bases identical to TRBD1. This CDR3 is 17 amino acids long. V lost 1 base, J lost 2 bases, and 9 bases stayed unmatched. Germline V lookup: CDR1 SGHDN, CDR2 FVKESK. The CDR3 protein is CASSQVDRDRAAYEQYF. The CDR3 DNA is TGTGCCAGCAGCCAAGTAGACCGGGACAGGGCGGCCTACGAGCAGTACTTC. The entire variable domain, with the rest obtained from reference TRBV14 and TRBJ2-7, is as follows: EAGVTQFPSHSVIEKGQTVTLRCDPISGHDNLYWYRRVMGKEIKFLLHFVKESKQDESGMPNNRFLAERTGGTYSTLKVQPAELEDSGVYFCASSQVDRDRAAYEQYFGPGTRLTVT.

The chain carries TRBV5-1 and TRBJ2-3; tentative D call: TRBD1 (7 bases). The length of the CDR3 is 15 residues. Per the germline V gene, CDR1 is SGHRS and CDR2 is YFSETQ. The V and J ends lost 4 bases and 2 bases respectively, with 14 bases between them. DNA of the CDR3: TGCGCCAGCAGCCGACAGGGCGGGAACACAGATACGCAGTATTTT. Its protein product is CASSRQGGNTDTQYF.

The chain uses TRBV30 and TRBJ1-5, with D perhaps TRBD1 (5 bases). Trimming removed 2 bases at V and 1 base at J, with 12 bases between. Per the germline V gene, CDR1 is GTSNPN and CDR2 is SVGIG (reference sequence). The CDR3 runs to 15 residues. In DNA form, the CDR3 reads TGTGCCTGGAGTATAGGACAAGGAAGCAATCAGCCCCAGCATTTT. Protein: CAWSIGQGSNQPQHF.

The chain employs TRBV9 and TRBJ2-2; D possibly corresponds to TRBD2 (6 bases). The V end was cut by 0 bases, the J end by 0 bases, with 6 bases between. The CDR3 extends over 15 amino acids. Looked up from germline, CDR1 is SGDLS and CDR2 is YYNGEE. CDR3 bases: TGTGCCAGCAGCGTAGCGGGAGCGAACACCGGGGAGCTGTTTTTT. Translation gives CASSVAGANTGELFF.

V is TRBV18 and J is TRBJ1-4, with D perhaps TRBD1 (6 bases). The CDR3 is 16 amino acids. Trimming stripped 1 base from V and 7 bases from J, with 16 bases between. Germline lookup yields CDR1 KGHSH and CDR2 LQKENI. CDR3 bases: TGTGCCAGCTCACCACTCCTGGGGGCTCCCGCTGAAAAACTGTTTTTT. This codes for CASSPLLGAPAEKLFF.

The chain employs TRBV7-9 and TRBJ1-6; D may be TRBD1 (6 bases). The CDR3 has 15 amino acids. The V gene's germline CDR1 is SEHNR and CDR2 FQNEAQ (reference sequence). The germline V and J ends were trimmed by 7 bases and 8 bases, with 18 bases remaining between them. CDR3 sequence (DNA): TGTGCCAGCATCGCGTCCGGGACATTATATTCACCCCTCCACTTT. This translates into CASIASGTLYSPLHF.

This CDR3 reads CASSDTQGAEAFF. In nucleotides, the CDR3 is TGTGCCAGCAGTGACACACAGGGGGCTGAAGCTTTCTTT. This chain uses TRBV6-4 with TRBJ1-1; 8 positions agree with TRBD1. This CDR3 is built from 13 residues. The V gene's germline CDR1 is MRHNA and CDR2 SNTAGT. With 2 bases clipped from V and 6 bases from J, the junction kept 2 bases outside the gene matches.

V and J are TRBV7-9 and TRBJ2-7; 8 bases agree with TRBD2. This CDR3 contains 17 residues. The trim removed 2 bases at V and 1 base at J, leaving 10 bases unmatched. Germline-derived CDR1 and CDR2 are SEHNR and FQNEAQ (reference sequence). CDR3 sequence (DNA): TGTGCCAGCAGCTTAAGGGTTGGTAGCGGGGCTTCCTACGAGCAGTACTTC. This gives the protein CASSLRVGSGASYEQYF.

The chain recombines TRBV4-3 with TRBJ1-4; 7 bases agree with TRBD1. The V segment lost 0 bases and the J segment 4 bases; nucleotides outside the gene matches: 14. Germline V gene lookup returns CDR1 LGHNA and CDR2 YSLEER. The CDR3 consists of 19 residues. This CDR3 is CASSQDPLGTVTFNEKLFF. The DNA for the CDR3 is TGCGCCAGCAGCCAAGATCCCCTGGGGACAGTAACTTTTAATGAAAAACTGTTTTTT.

The chain is built from TRBV24-1 and TRBJ1-2; D call uncertain. Trimming took 5 bases from V and 2 from J, leaving 8 bases between them. The CDR3 is 13 residues long. The germline V gene has CDR1 KGHDR and CDR2 SFDVKD. CDR3 sequence: CATSGAGNYGYTF. In DNA, the CDR3 is TGTGCCACCAGTGGGGCAGGAAACTATGGCTACACCTTC.

The genes are TRBV11-3 and TRBJ1-6; D remains unclear. Trimming cost V 4 bases and J 9 bases, with 10 bases left between them. Per the germline V gene, CDR1 is SGHNT and CDR2 is YENEEA. CDR3 length: 13 amino acids. Written as DNA, the CDR3 is TGTGCCAGCAGCTCCCGACACGGTTCACCCCTCCACTTT. It translates to CASSSRHGSPLHF.

In this sample, this clone turned up a few times. The J gene is TRBJ1-3, the V gene TRBV7-8; D unclear. The CDR3 contains 15 residues. Germline V CDR1 and CDR2: SGHVS, FQNEAQ. The V end lost 4 bases, the J end lost 0 bases, and 10 bases lay between the germline ends. The CDR3 coding sequence is TGTGCCAGCAGCTCCAGGCGATTCTCTGGAAACACCATATATTTT. Translating it yields CASSSRRFSGNTIYF.

The rearrangement links TRBV7-3 to TRBJ2-7; 7 bases match TRBD2. V shed 1 base and J 0 bases; nucleotides not matched to a gene: 3. Per the germline V gene, CDR1 is SGHTA and CDR2 is FQGTGA. The CDR3 contains 15 residues. This chain's CDR3 is CASSLNGGNSYEQYF. CDR3 nucleotides: TGTGCCAGCAGCTTAAACGGGGGGAACTCCTACGAGCAGTACTTC.